Below are 9 T cell receptor beta chains sequenced from a single sample in a study of cytomegalovirus exposure and HLA in healthy donors. TCRdb's table, derived via immunoSEQ multiplex PCR, lists solely in-frame clones and lacks some. The table includes some 260,000 clones, less than 95% detected once. The specimen sequenced was PBMCs. Receptors were obtained from a woman in her thirties in good health and CMV-seronegative.

The chain links TRBV5-6 to TRBJ2-7; D gene ambiguous. This CDR3 contains 14 residues. V gave up 1 base and J gave up 2 bases, with 10 bases separating them. In germline, CDR1 is SGHDT, CDR2 YYEEEE. The DNA of the CDR3 is TGTGCCAGCAGCTTGTTACGCTTTGCCTACGAGCAGTACTTC. Residues: CASSLLRFAYEQYF. Variable domain in full (rest from reference TRBV5-6 and TRBJ2-7): DAGVTQSPTHLIKTRGQQVTLRCSPKSGHDTVSWYQQALGQGPQFIFQYYEEEERQRGNFPDRFSGHQFPNYSSELNVNALLLGDSALYLCASSLLRFAYEQYFGPGTRLTVT.

This chain connects TRBV2 to TRBJ2-2, with 8 bases that match TRBD2. V gave up 2 bases and J gave up 4 bases; unmatched junction bases: 3. The CDR3 length is 15 residues. Germline CDR1 is SNHLY and CDR2 is FYNNEI. Here the CDR3 DNA reads TGTGCCAGCAGTGAATCTAGCGGGTTCACCGGGGAGCTGTTTTTT. This translates into CASSESSGFTGELFF.

This clone turned up a few times. J is TRBJ2-7 and V is TRBV7-6; D not resolved. The CDR3 loop spans 13 amino acids. The V gene lost 3 bases and the J gene lost 4 bases, with 10 bases spanning the gap. Germline CDR1 reads SGHVS; CDR2 reads FNYEAQ. The CDR3 nucleotides read TGTGCCAGCAGCTTCGGAGCCGAGTACGAGCAGTACTTC. The encoded protein is CASSFGAEYEQYF.

The chain uses TRBV29-1 and TRBJ2-7; 9 positions match TRBD1. CDR1 is SQVTM and CDR2 is ANQGSEA in the germline V gene. J lost 6 bases, V lost 5 bases, and 5 bases had no gene match. The CDR3 loop spans 12 amino acids. The CDR3 here is CSVSQGAGEQYF. CDR3 nucleotide sequence: TGCAGCGTTTCACAGGGGGCGGGCGAGCAGTACTTC.

The genes are TRBV28 and TRBJ2-3; 14 bases line up with TRBD2. Germline V gene sequence: CDR1 MDHEN, CDR2 SYDVKM. V trimming: 5 bases; J trimming: 3 bases; junction bases outside the gene matches: 1. There are 15 residues in the CDR3. CDR3 nucleotide sequence: TGTGCCAGCAGTCGGACTAGCGGGAGGACAGATACGCAGTATTTT. It specifies CASSRTSGRTDTQYF.

The chain has TRBV9 and TRBJ2-7; D is undetermined. This CDR3 comprises 14 residues. V lost 2 bases to trimming and J lost 2 bases, with 11 bases between them. Germline CDR1 is SGDLS and CDR2 is YYNGEE. The CDR3 DNA reads TGTGCCAGCAGCGTTAGACTCCCCCCCTACGAGCAGTACTTC. Translating it yields CASSVRLPPYEQYF.

The rearrangement joins TRBV29-1 to TRBJ1-5; the match to TRBD1 covers 10 bases. The germline gives CDR1 SQVTM, CDR2 ANQGSEA. CDR3 length: 12 amino acids. The J segment lost 7 bases and the V segment lost 5 bases, leaving 2 bases of the junction unmatched. The CDR3: CSVRTGGQPQHF. CDR3 bases: TGCAGCGTTAGGACAGGGGGGCAGCCCCAGCATTTT.

This CDR3 reads CASSEAGYLSYEQYF. The CDR3 bases are TGTGCCAGCAGTGAGGCAGGGTACCTCTCCTACGAGCAGTACTTC. J is TRBJ2-7 and V is TRBV6-1; D may be TRBD1 (5 bases). The V end was cut by 3 bases, the J end by 0 bases, with 12 bases between. Germline CDR1 is MNHNS and CDR2 is SASEGT. The CDR3 extends over 15 amino acids.

The chain employs TRBV14 and TRBJ2-7; possibly TRBD2 for D (6 bases). Per germline, CDR1 SGHDN and CDR2 FVKESK. The V end was cut by 0 bases, the J end by 1 base, with 10 bases between. The CDR3 has 15 amino acids. CDR3 DNA: TGTGCCAGCAGCCAAGAGCGGGGAGTGTCCTACGAGCAGTACTTC. Translating gives CASSQERGVSYEQYF.